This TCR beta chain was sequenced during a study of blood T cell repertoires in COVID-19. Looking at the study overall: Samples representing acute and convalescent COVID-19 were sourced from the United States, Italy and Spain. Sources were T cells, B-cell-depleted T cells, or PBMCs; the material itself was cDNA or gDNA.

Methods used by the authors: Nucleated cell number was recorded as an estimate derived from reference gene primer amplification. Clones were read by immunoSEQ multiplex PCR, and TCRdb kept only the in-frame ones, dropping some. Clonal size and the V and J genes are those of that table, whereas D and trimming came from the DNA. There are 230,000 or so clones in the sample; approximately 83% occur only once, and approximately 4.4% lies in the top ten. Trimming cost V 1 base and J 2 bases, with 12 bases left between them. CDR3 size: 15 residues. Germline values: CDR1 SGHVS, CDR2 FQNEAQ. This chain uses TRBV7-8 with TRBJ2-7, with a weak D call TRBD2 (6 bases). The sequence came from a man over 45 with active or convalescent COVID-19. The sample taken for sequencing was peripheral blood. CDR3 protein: CASSLEGREAYEQYF. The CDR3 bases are TGTGCCAGCAGCTTAGAGGGCAGGGAGGCCTACGAGCAGTACTTC.